This TCR beta chain was recovered during a study of blood T cell repertoires in COVID-19. Looking at the study overall: Donors in the United States, Italy and Spain gave samples during acute or convalescent COVID-19. Sources were T cells, B-cell-depleted T cells, or PBMCs; the material itself was cDNA or gDNA.

V was cut by 3 bases and J by 7 bases, with 9 bases left in between. CDR3 size: 12 residues. Germline CDR1 reads MGHDK; CDR2 reads SYGVNS. Authors' methods: Reference gene primer amplification gave nucleated cell count estimates. Only in-frame clones appear in the TCRdb table, and some are missing; sequencing was by immunoSEQ multiplex PCR. The V and J calls and clone size were taken over from that table, and D and trimming were inferred from the DNA. The table records some 240,000 clones, roughly 89% of them present only once. The receptor was derived from a woman in her thirties or forties who had recovered from COVID-19. This rearrangement joins TRBV25-1 to TRBJ1-2; tentatively, D is TRBD1 (5 bases). Source material: peripheral blood. CDR3 sequence (DNA): TGTGCCAGCAGTGAGCAGGGCATTGGCTACACCTTC. It specifies CASSEQGIGYTF.